This record looks at one TCR beta chain sequence and its context. Its cognate antigen is unknown. The sample carries other DNA sequences with the same CDR3. This record comes from a study of resident and recirculating memory T cells in vitiligo. General study findings and limits: Different lesions suggested infiltration by different T cell clones.

Germline loops: CDR1 SGHNT, CDR2 YENEEA. The germline V and J ends were trimmed by 5 bases and 5 bases, with 15 bases remaining between them. This CDR3 comprises 14 residues. Assay used: immunoSEQ multiplex PCR; TCRdb lists only in-frame clones, some missing. The sample holds fewer than 85,000 clones, under 95% seen once. The sample consisted of blood. This chain links TRBV11-3 with TRBJ1-2; D gene uncertain. The sequence came from a male donor with vitiligo. The CDR3 DNA is TGTGCCAGCAGCCTAGGGAGGATGGCGTATGGCTACACCTTC. Its translation is CASSLGRMAYGYTF. The variable domain in full, with the rest retrieved from reference TRBV11-3 and TRBJ1-2, is EAGVVQSPRYKIIEKKQPVAFWCNPISGHNTLYWYLQNLGQGPELLIRYENEEAVDDSQLPKDRFSAERLKGVDSTLKIQPAELGDSAVYLCASSLGRMAYGYTFGSGTRLTVV.